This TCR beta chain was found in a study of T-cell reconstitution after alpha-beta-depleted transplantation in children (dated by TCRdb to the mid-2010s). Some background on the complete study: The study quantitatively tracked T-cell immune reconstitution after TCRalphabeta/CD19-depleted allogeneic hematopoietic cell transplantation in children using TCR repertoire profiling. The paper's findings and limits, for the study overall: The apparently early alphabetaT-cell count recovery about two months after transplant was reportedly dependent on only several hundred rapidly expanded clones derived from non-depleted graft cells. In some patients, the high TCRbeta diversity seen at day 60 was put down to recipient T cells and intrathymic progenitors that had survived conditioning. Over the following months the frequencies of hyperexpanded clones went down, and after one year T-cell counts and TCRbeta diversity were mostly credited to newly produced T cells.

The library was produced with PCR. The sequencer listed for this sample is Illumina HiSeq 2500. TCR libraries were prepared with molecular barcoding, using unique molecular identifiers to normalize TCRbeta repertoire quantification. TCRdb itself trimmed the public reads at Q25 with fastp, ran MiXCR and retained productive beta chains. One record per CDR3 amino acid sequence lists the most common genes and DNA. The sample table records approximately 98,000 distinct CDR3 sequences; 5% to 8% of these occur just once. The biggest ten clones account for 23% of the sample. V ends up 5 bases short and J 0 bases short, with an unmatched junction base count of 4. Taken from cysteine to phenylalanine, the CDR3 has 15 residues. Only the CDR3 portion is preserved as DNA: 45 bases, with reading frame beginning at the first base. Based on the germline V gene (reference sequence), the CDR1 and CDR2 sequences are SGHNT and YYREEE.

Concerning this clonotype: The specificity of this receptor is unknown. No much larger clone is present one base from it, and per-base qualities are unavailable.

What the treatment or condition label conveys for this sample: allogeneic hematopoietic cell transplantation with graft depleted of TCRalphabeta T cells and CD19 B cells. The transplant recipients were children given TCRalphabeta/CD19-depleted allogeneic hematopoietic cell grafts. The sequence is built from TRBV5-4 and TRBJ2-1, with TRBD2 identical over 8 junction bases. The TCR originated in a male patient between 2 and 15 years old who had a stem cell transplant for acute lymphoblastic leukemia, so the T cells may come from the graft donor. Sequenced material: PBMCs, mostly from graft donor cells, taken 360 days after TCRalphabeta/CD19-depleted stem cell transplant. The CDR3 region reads CASSHTSGSYNEQFF. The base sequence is TGTGCCAGCAGTCACACTAGCGGCTCCTACAATGAGCAGTTCTTC.